One sample yielded the 32 T cell receptor beta chains listed below, sequenced in a study of cytomegalovirus exposure and HLA in healthy donors. With 60 Vbeta and 13 Jbeta primers, the PCR was carried out. TCRdb's copy holds only in-frame clones and misses some; the assay was immunoSEQ multiplex PCR. The sample records approximately 150,000 clones, more than 70% being singletons. Sequences were obtained from PBMCs. All receptors derive from a young man in good health and CMV-seropositive.

This clone has just one count. Sequence at one end of the junction differs from germline and may be a read error. The rearrangement uses TRBV28 and TRBJ1-2, with D uncertain. Looked up from germline, CDR1 is MDHEN and CDR2 is SYDVKM. The CDR3 consists of 15 residues. The CDR3 loop reads CTSSSPGRANYGYTF. CDR3 DNA: TGTACCAGCAGTTCCCCGGGGAGAGCTAACTATGGCTACACCTTC.

The rearrangement links TRBV5-4 to TRBJ2-3; TRBD1 matches at 7 bases. With V trimmed by 0 bases and J by 3 bases, 4 bases remained unmatched. CDR1 is SGHNT and CDR2 is YYREEE in the germline V gene (reference sequence). This CDR3 region has 15 residues. Here the CDR3 DNA reads TGTGCCAGCAGCTTGGAACAGGGGCGGACAGATACGCAGTATTTT. Translated: CASSLEQGRTDTQYF. Complete variable domain (other parts from reference TRBV5-4 and TRBJ2-3): ETGVTQSPTHLIKTRGQQVTLRCSSQSGHNTVSWYQQALGQGPQFIFQYYREEENGRGNFPPRFSGLQFPNYSSELNVNALELDDSALYLCASSLEQGRTDTQYFGPGTRLTVL.

The chain uses TRBV29-1 and TRBJ2-3, with 9 bases matching TRBD2. Trimming removed 8 bases from V and 3 bases from J; junction bases left unmatched: 12. Germline CDR1 and CDR2: SQVTM and ANQGSEA. This CDR3 contains 15 residues. This CDR3 is CSPWGGLAGTDTQYF. CDR3 coding DNA: TGCAGCCCCTGGGGGGGGCTAGCGGGGACAGATACGCAGTATTTT.

The chain uses TRBV18 and TRBJ2-7; 8 bases are shared with TRBD2. This CDR3 comprises 16 residues. CDR1 and CDR2 from the germline V gene are KGHSH and LQKENI. V was clipped by 1 base and J by 3 bases; unmatched bases: 8. CDR3: CASSPLAGTTNYEQYF. CDR3 nucleotide sequence: TGTGCCAGCTCACCACTAGCGGGAACTACCAACTACGAGCAGTACTTC.

The rearrangement joins TRBV18 to TRBJ1-2; TRBD1 might be the D (5 bases). CDR3 length equals 17 residues. Germline CDR1 KGHSH, CDR2 LQKENI. V shed 0 bases and J shed 4 bases, with 18 bases lying between them. The chain's CDR3 is CASSPPSSGLRVYGYTF. Written as DNA, the CDR3 is TGTGCCAGCTCACCACCGAGTTCGGGCCTCAGGGTCTATGGCTACACCTTC.

The CDR3, as DNA: TGCGCCAGCAGCATCCGGGACAAGGCCTACGAGCAGTACTTC. Residues: CASSIRDKAYEQYF. The chain joins TRBV5-1 to TRBJ2-5; tentative D call: TRBD1 (6 bases). Near its end, the DNA agrees better with TRBJ2-7, so the J call may be wrong. This CDR3 region has 14 residues. The germline V gene has CDR1 SGHRS and CDR2 YFSETQ.

This clone was recorded once. The genes are TRBV30 and TRBJ1-4, with a tentative D call TRBD1 (6 bases). The CDR3 consists of 13 residues. Germline V CDR1 and CDR2: GTSNPN, SVGIG (reference sequence). The V gene lost 1 base and the J gene lost 6 bases, with 9 bases spanning the gap. CDR3 protein: CAWSEGVDEKLFF. CDR3 DNA: TGTGCCTGGAGTGAGGGGGTAGATGAAAAACTGTTTTTT.

The chain uses TRBV25-1 and TRBJ2-7; tentatively, D is TRBD1 (6 bases). CDR3 length equals 17 residues. Deletions cut 6 bases from V and 2 bases from J, with 23 bases between. From germline, CDR1 is MGHDK and CDR2 SYGVNS. The CDR3 sequence: CASSPTWGQGRPYEQYF. In nucleotides, the CDR3 is TGTGCCAGCAGCCCTACGTGGGGTCAGGGGCGACCCTACGAGCAGTACTTC.

The rearrangement joins TRBV27 to TRBJ1-4; 11 bases fit TRBD1. The CDR3 consists of 14 residues. V shed 8 bases and J 5 bases; nucleotides not matched to a gene: 4. Germline lookup yields CDR1 MNHEY and CDR2 SMNVEV (reference sequence). The CDR3 is CASRRDRGNEKLFF. CDR3 in DNA: TGTGCCAGCCGGCGGGACAGGGGGAATGAAAAACTGTTTTTT. Complete variable domain (other parts from reference TRBV27 and TRBJ1-4): EAQVTQNPRYLITVTGKKLTVTCSQNMNHEYMSWYRQDPGLGLRQIYYSMNVEVTDKGDVPEGYKVSRKEKRNFPLILESPSPNQTSLYFCASRRDRGNEKLFFGSGTQLSVL.

This clone occurred a few times. The chain couples TRBV19 to TRBJ2-7; D may be TRBD2 (6 bases). The germline CDR1 and CDR2 sequences are LNHDA and SQIVND (reference sequence). The CDR3 extends over 16 amino acids. V was shortened by 5 bases and J by 4 bases, with 21 bases between the two germline ends. The CDR3 spells CASSPGWGTGAYEQYF. CDR3 DNA sequence: TGTGCCAGTAGTCCGGGATGGGGGACTGGGGCTTACGAGCAGTACTTC.

This clone was detected only a few times. The chain combines TRBV9 with TRBJ1-1; TRBD1 is a possible D gene (6 bases). V was cut by 3 bases and J by 0 bases, with 12 bases left in between. Germline lookup yields CDR1 SGDLS and CDR2 YYNGEE. This CDR3 contains 15 residues. The DNA of the CDR3 is TGTGCCAGCAGCGCAGGGGAGAGGATGAACACTGAAGCTTTCTTT. This codes for CASSAGERMNTEAFF. The variable domain in full, completed from reference TRBV9 and TRBJ1-1, reads DSGVTQTPKHLITATGQRVTLRCSPRSGDLSVYWYQQSLDQGLQFLIQYYNGEERAKGNILERFSAQQFPDLHSELNLSSLELGDSALYFCASSAGERMNTEAFFGQGTRLTVV.

V gene TRBV28 combines with J gene TRBJ2-7; TRBD2 is a possible D gene (7 bases). This CDR3 region has 15 residues. Germline V gene data show CDR1 as MDHEN and CDR2 as SYDVKM. Trimming stripped 6 bases from V and 1 base from J, with 16 bases between. The CDR3 loop reads CASRGGQGISYEQYF. The DNA of the CDR3 is TGTGCCAGCAGGGGGGGGCAGGGCATTTCCTACGAGCAGTACTTC.

This chain joins TRBV15 and TRBJ2-3; 11 bases map to TRBD1. Trimming cost V 3 bases and J 3 bases; bases outside gene matches: 8. This CDR3 has 17 amino acids. Germline-derived CDR1 and CDR2 are LNHNV and YYDKDF (reference sequence). CDR3 sequence reads: CATSRTRDRGTTDTQYF. The CDR3, as DNA: TGTGCCACCAGCAGGACGAGGGACAGGGGGACTACAGATACGCAGTATTTT.

The rearrangement links TRBV7-3 to TRBJ2-1, with D tentatively TRBD2 (6 bases). V was cut by 5 bases and J by 2 bases, with 16 bases left in between. The CDR3 consists of 16 residues. CDR1 is SGHTA and CDR2 is FQGTGA in the germline V gene. CDR3 residues: CASSPLSGPAYNEQFF. The CDR3 DNA reads TGTGCCAGCAGCCCGTTGAGCGGGCCAGCCTACAATGAGCAGTTCTTC.

This clone was counted a few times. This chain joins TRBV30 and TRBJ2-1, with 8 nucleotides matching TRBD2. V was clipped by 4 bases and J by 1 base; unmatched bases: 6. CDR1 is GTSNPN and CDR2 is SVGIG in the germline V gene (reference sequence). The CDR3 covers 15 residues. The CDR3 sequence is CAWTGAGGSYNEQFF. CDR3 nucleotides: TGTGCCTGGACTGGGGCGGGAGGTTCCTACAATGAGCAGTTCTTC. Full variable domain (missing parts from reference TRBV30 and TRBJ2-1): SQTIHQWPATLVQPVGSPLSLECTVEGTSNPNLYWYRQAAGRGLQLLFYSVGIGQISSEVPQNLSASRPQDRQFILSSKKLLLSDSGFYLCAWTGAGGSYNEQFFGPGTRLTVL.

This chain links TRBV27 with TRBJ2-3; TRBD1 is a possible D gene (6 bases). The CDR3 is 15 amino acids. The germline CDR1 and CDR2 sequences are MNHEY and SMNVEV (reference sequence). V lost 7 bases to trimming and J lost 0 bases, with 14 bases between them. For the CDR3, the DNA is TGTGCCAGCACACGTACAGGGTTGAGCACAGATACGCAGTATTTT. It encodes CASTRTGLSTDTQYF.

A single count supports this clone. The V call is TRBV19, the J call TRBJ1-3; 8 bases are shared with TRBD1. Looked up from germline, CDR1 is LNHDA and CDR2 is SQIVND (reference sequence). The length of the CDR3 is 13 residues. Trimming at V came to 10 bases and at J to 3 bases, leaving 5 bases not matched to a gene. CDR3 region: CATSTGDGNTIYF. The CDR3 nucleotides are TGTGCCACCTCGACAGGGGATGGAAACACCATATATTTT.

This clone was seen only a few times. V gene TRBV7-8 combines with J gene TRBJ2-1, with 9 bases matching TRBD2. J lost 0 bases, V lost 5 bases, and 5 bases had no gene match. Per the germline V gene, CDR1 is SGHVS and CDR2 is FQNEAQ. The CDR3 has 16 amino acids. CDR3 nucleotide sequence: TGTGCCAGCAGCCCTCTAGCGGGATTCTCCTACAATGAGCAGTTCTTC. Amino acids: CASSPLAGFSYNEQFF.

This chain connects TRBV28 to TRBJ2-3; tentatively, D is TRBD1 (6 bases). Germline values: CDR1 MDHEN, CDR2 SYDVKM. Trimming removed 5 bases from V and 4 bases from J, with 19 bases in between. This CDR3 has 16 amino acids. The CDR3 DNA reads TGTGCCAGCAGTGTAAGGGGGTTACGGGTTGCAGATACGCAGTATTTT. This sequence encodes CASSVRGLRVADTQYF.

The sample holds a few counts of this clone. This chain links TRBV2 with TRBJ2-7; TRBD2 agrees at 8 bases. There are 14 residues in the CDR3. V lost 11 bases to trimming and J lost 1 base; unmatched junction nucleotides: 10. Germline assignment: CDR1 SNHLY and CDR2 FYNNEI. The CDR3 reads CACRWVAGSYEQYF. CDR3 bases: TGTGCCTGCCGGTGGGTAGCGGGGTCCTACGAGCAGTACTTC.

This chain connects TRBV7-9 to TRBJ2-3; 11 bases are a match to TRBD2. There are 16 residues in the CDR3. Germline assignment: CDR1 SEHNR and CDR2 FQNEAQ (reference sequence). The V segment lost 5 bases and the J segment 1 base; nucleotides outside the gene matches: 5. The CDR3 loop is CASSPRTSGRTDTQYF. As DNA, the CDR3 is TGTGCCAGCAGCCCGCGGACTAGCGGGCGCACAGATACGCAGTATTTT.

The J gene is TRBJ1-2, the V gene TRBV6-5, with D possibly TRBD1 on 6 matching bases. The germline gives CDR1 MNHEY, CDR2 SVGAGI. The CDR3 spans 12 residues. V lost 4 bases and J lost 8, with 11 bases in between. As DNA, the CDR3 is TGTGCCAGCAGTTCTACAGGGTACGGCTACACCTTC. Protein sequence: CASSSTGYGYTF.

This rearrangement joins TRBV19 to TRBJ1-2; 9 nucleotides align to TRBD1. V lost 8 bases to trimming and J lost 3 bases; unmatched junction nucleotides: 16. The germline gives CDR1 LNHDA, CDR2 SQIVND (reference sequence). The CDR3 spans 17 residues. CDR3 amino acids: CASFPGQGRTTDYGYTF. The CDR3 DNA reads as TGTGCCAGTTTCCCGGGACAGGGACGGACGACGGACTATGGCTACACCTTC.

The chain uses TRBV5-1 and TRBJ2-7, with 7 nucleotides matching TRBD1. With V trimmed by 2 bases and J by 4 bases, 3 bases remained unmatched. The V gene's germline CDR1 is SGHRS and CDR2 YFSETQ. This CDR3 contains 13 residues. The CDR3 region is CASSFGTAYEQYF. The CDR3 region has the DNA TGCGCCAGCAGCTTCGGGACAGCTTACGAGCAGTACTTC.

The chain combines TRBV4-1 with TRBJ1-3; 12 bases fit TRBD1. The CDR3 is made up of 18 amino acids. Losses at the gene ends were 3 bases for V and 4 bases for J; bases not matched to a gene: 10. CDR1 is MGHRA and CDR2 is YSYEKL in the germline V gene. The CDR3 here is CASSQIPGQGAWGNTIYF. As DNA, the CDR3 is TGCGCCAGCAGCCAGATTCCGGGACAGGGGGCGTGGGGAAACACCATATATTTT.

In this sample, this clone turned up a few times. V and J are TRBV15 and TRBJ2-5; no reliable D call. V was cut by 3 bases and J by 5 bases, with 16 bases left in between. The CDR3 consists of 15 residues. CDR1 and CDR2 (germline): LNHNV, YYDKDF (reference sequence). The CDR3 DNA follows: TGTGCCACCAGCAGTAGTCTTTCCCTCGGGGAGACCCAGTACTTC. Protein: CATSSSLSLGETQYF. The full variable domain, rest sourced from reference TRBV15 and TRBJ2-5, is DAMVIQNPRYQVTQFGKPVTLSCSQTLNHNVMYWYQQKSSQAPKLLFHYYDKDFNNEADTPDNFQSRRPNTSFCFLDIRSPGLGDTAMYLCATSSSLSLGETQYFGPGTRLLVL.

The V call is TRBV28, the J call TRBJ2-5, with 7 bases identical to TRBD1. There are 15 residues in the CDR3. CDR1 and CDR2 (germline): MDHEN, SYDVKM. After removal of 6 bases from V and 3 bases from J, the junction contained 10 bases not matched to a gene. The CDR3 DNA is TGTGCCAGCAGAACTGGGGGACAGCGCGAAGAGACCCAGTACTTC. This gives the protein CASRTGGQREETQYF.

The V gene is TRBV9, the J gene TRBJ2-7; 9 nucleotides match TRBD2. V was clipped by 0 bases and J by 5 bases; unmatched bases: 15. The germline gives CDR1 SGDLS, CDR2 YYNGEE. The CDR3 sequence is 18 residues long. CDR3 protein: CASSVGLGIAGAVNEQYF. In DNA form, the CDR3 reads TGTGCCAGCAGCGTAGGGTTAGGGATAGCGGGAGCTGTAAACGAGCAGTACTTC.

The chain uses TRBV27 and TRBJ2-5; TRBD1 matches 10 bases. The CDR3 is 16 residues long. J lost 5 bases, V lost 6 bases, and 12 bases had no gene match. The germline V gene has CDR1 MNHEY and CDR2 SMNVEV (reference sequence). The DNA of the CDR3 is TGTGCCAGCAGCTCCCGGGACAGGGGTATTTTGGAGACCCAGTACTTC. This translates into CASSSRDRGILETQYF.

This clone appeared a few times. The chain uses TRBV2 and TRBJ2-4; 8 bases align to TRBD1. Trimming took 4 bases from V and 0 from J; bases not matched to a gene: 2. Germline values: CDR1 SNHLY, CDR2 FYNNEI. The CDR3 consists of 15 residues. The CDR3 protein is CASSVDRGAKNIQYF. The DNA for the CDR3 is TGTGCCAGCAGTGTAGACAGGGGAGCCAAAAACATTCAGTACTTC.

The chain joins TRBV9 to TRBJ2-1, with D possibly matching TRBD1 (5 bases). The CDR3 runs 16 residues. V was pared by 0 bases and J by 10 bases, with 20 bases between. The germline V gene has CDR1 SGDLS and CDR2 YYNGEE. This chain's CDR3 is CASSVEPEQGVGEQFF. The CDR3 coding sequence is TGTGCCAGCAGCGTAGAGCCGGAGCAAGGGGTTGGGGAGCAGTTCTTC.

The V and J genes are TRBV20-1 and TRBJ1-1; TRBD1 agrees at 7 bases. The germline CDR1 and CDR2 sequences are DFQATT and SNEGSKA (reference sequence). Trimming cost V 5 bases and J 8 bases; bases outside gene matches: 5. This CDR3 is built from 11 residues. The CDR3 loop is CSAPRDREAFF. CDR3 bases: TGCAGTGCTCCCCGGGACAGAGAAGCTTTCTTT.